One TCR beta chain is described in this entry. The target of this receptor is not known. No base qualities exist here, and no much larger clone lies one base off it. Collaborating institutions collected whole blood in K2EDTA tubes following their own protocols. For TCRbeta analysis, collaborator samples were shipped as frozen whole blood, as isolated PBMCs, or as DNA extracted from either sample type. TCRbeta CDR3 regions were amplified from genomic DNA using the immunoSEQ Assay, a bias-controlled multiplex PCR. In the source study's methods: The number of nucleated cells in each sample was estimated from the amplification of reference gene primers within the assay. Sequence reads were collapsed and filtered to measure the absolute abundance of every unique TCRbeta CDR3 rearrangement. For each sample, productive Simpson clonality was calculated as the square root of Simpson's diversity index over productive rearrangements. Here the immuneACCESS table is served through TCRdb, limited to in-frame sequences with V and J called. Missing clones are a known gap in these copies; in checked studies unresolved V genes cover under half, and the rest lacks a known reason. V and J calls plus clone size are reproduced from that table; the DNA served to infer D and trimming. The table for this sample lists hundreds of thousands of clones; 80% to 90% of them were counted only once. Together, the top ten hold more than 1.4% of the sample.

These data originate in a study of blood T cell repertoires in COVID-19 (dated by TCRdb to the early 2020s). As for the study more broadly: Samples covering the acute and convalescent phases of COVID-19 were provided by collaborators in the United States, Italy and Spain. The repertoires were released in a freely available public database intended as a resource for research on the immune response to SARS-CoV-2. Sample metadata almost always included a de-identified subject ID, COVID-19 status, age in years and sex. Where available, HLA class I and class II types were obtained from metadata supplied by the sample provider rather than from assay-based typing. Subjects who had been exposed to COVID-19, were actively infected with it, or had recovered from it provided the deeply sampled blood TCRbeta repertoires that made up the dataset. Samples were obtained from the ongoing ImmuneRACE study (first 160 participants) and from about 1,300 subjects provided by 6 global collaborators. The material from the prospective study consisted of cDNA or gDNA derived from T cells, B-cell-depleted T cells, or PBMCs. What the research found in general, with its limitations: The quantity of clinical and demographic metadata differed by source and by participant and was supplied without curation.

V gives up 4 bases and J gives up 7 bases, and the segment between their germline ends measures 7 bases. Spanning cysteine to phenylalanine, the CDR3 consists of 12 amino acids. The sequence is cut down to CDR3 DNA, 36 bases in frame from base 1. Based on the germline V gene (reference sequence), the CDR1 and CDR2 sequences are MNHEY and SMNVEV. The sequenced material came from peripheral blood. This receptor was taken from a woman in her twenties or thirties with active or convalescent COVID-19. The chain employs TRBV27 and TRBJ2-2; possibly the D gene is TRBD2, per 5 matching bases. The CDR3 amino acid sequence is: CASSSSIGELFF. The bases read TGTGCCAGCAGTTCTAGCATCGGGGAGCTGTTTTTT.